This T cell receptor (beta chain) was sequenced for a study of shared clonotypes between healthy human individuals (dated by TCRdb to 2020 to 2021). In the study overall: Three men and a couple of women, aged 18 to 49 years, made up the cohort. Per donor, three plates each were used for CD4 naive and CD4 memory, two for CD8 naive, and one for CD8 memory. Each donor's leukapheresis produced roughly between about 0.8 and 8.9 billion PBMCs. To estimate repertoire size and how much clonotype sharing occurs between individuals, the study deeply sequenced the blood TCR repertoires of five healthy adults. Libraries were prepared and TCR repertoires were sequenced by different laboratories using diverse techniques, in order to increase sequencing depth and limit assay-specific biases.

Summary of the overall study and its limitations: Because the study included a small number of donors, the genetic and exposure-history diversity represented was limited. Even with the large sequencing depth, rarefaction of the sorted-subset datasets indicated that sequencing was incomplete. Larger estimated clonotype richness was generally found for naive subsets than for memory subsets. Compared with non-shared clonotypes, the clonotypes found in all four sorted-subset donors had higher generation probabilities. Across a few donors, approximately 4.9% of naive CD4, roughly 3.5% of naive CD8, 2.3% of memory CD4, and roughly 0.41% of memory CD8 clonotypes were shared. Sampling was limited to blood, and TCR repertoires in tissue likely differ from TCR repertoires in blood. Pairwise subsampling led to the expectation that sequencing depth would affect the degree of clonotype sharing among donors.

For this clone: The antigen it recognizes is unknown. Base qualities are not recorded, but no much larger clone differs from it by a single base.

The donors were healthy, HIV-negative adults who had no recently reported acute infections or vaccinations. All donors were Caucasian adults living in Nashville, Tennessee, USA. CD4+ T cells were enriched through magnetic negative selection, after which naive cells were positively selected on CD45RA and the remaining negative fraction served as the memory subset. Blood was obtained by leukapheresis, after which PBMCs were separated by Ficoll-Histopaque density gradient centrifugation and cryopreserved in liquid nitrogen vapor phase. Purity and quantity of every magnetically sorted T cell population were checked by analytical flow cytometry. Genomic DNA was isolated from every sorted fraction and measured by UV absorbance on a Nanodrop 2000c. Using the deep immunoSEQ assay, multiplex PCR amplified TCR CDR3 regions from genomic DNA. Genomic DNA extracted from each cell subset was distributed evenly over all wells of several immunoSEQ 96-well plates, and each plate served as one replicate. Each replicate PCR for sorted subsets received 200 ng genomic DNA, equal to 30,000 or so T cell genomes. Purified libraries were quantified with a Qubit 3.0 fluorometer, sized on a Bioanalyzer 2100, and re-quantified with the KAPA Library Quantification kit. Each immunoSEQ 96-well plate was sequenced on its own single-read 150-cycle Illumina NextSeq 550 flow cell. Turning to the authors' computational methods: Because only junctional sequences without quality scores were contained in the immunoSEQ output, filtering matching that applied to full-length reads could not be performed. Sequences were annotated with PyIR, a Python wrapper for IgBLAST v1.9, and V/J genes and CDR3 were assigned using IMGT germline references. Reads were removed for weak V/J assignments (E-value above 1e-6), missing CDR3, stop codons, out-of-frame junctions, or ambiguous translated residues. A V3J clonotype was defined by an identical inferred V gene, J gene, and CDR3 amino acid sequence. Percentage overlap between repertoires was computed as shared unique clonotypes divided by the size of the smaller repertoire. Richness of each repertoire was evaluated using RTK rarefaction, the Chao1 estimator, and Recon v2.1 estimates of unobserved clonotypes. OLGA was used to compute generation probabilities for all TCRbeta clonotypes that the gDNA method yielded from a few donors. TCRdb re-hosts the immuneACCESS table, in-frame sequences only. Its copies lack some clones; in the studies checked, an unresolved V gene accounts for under half of them, and the cause for the rest is not known. V, J and clone size derive from that table, while D and trimming were established from the DNA sequence. Counted in this sample were approximately 2.1 million clones; 85% to 95% of them appeared once. 0.35% to 0.45% of the sample goes to the ten largest clones.

Cut back by 2 bases and 2 bases, the V and J ends lie 8 bases apart. The germline V gene yields SGHRS for CDR1 and YFSETQ for CDR2. The CDR3 has 13 amino acids, counting the end cysteine and phenylalanine. Of the read, only the CDR3 DNA is kept; its 39 bases are in frame from base 1. The specimen was naive CD4+ T cells from PBMCs. This specimen's cell subset or site label, per the study, means: CD45RA+ positively selected. The rearrangement combines TRBV5-1 with TRBJ2-7; no D gene is confidently identified. This receptor was obtained from a young man in good health. Some clones in this sample may be carry-over from other donors' samples. The CDR3 region: CASSFTFAYEQYF. The DNA sequence is given as TGCGCCAGCAGCTTTACATTCGCCTACGAGCAGTACTTC.